This T cell receptor (beta chain) was captured by sequencing in a study of blood T cell repertoires in COVID-19. Turning to the study itself: The samples span acute and convalescent COVID-19 from the United States, Italy and Spain.

The protocol was immunoSEQ multiplex PCR, while the TCRdb copy is restricted to in-frame clones and leaves out a portion. The sample lists around 140,000 clones, around nine tenths occurring once. The ends were cut back, 7 bases at V and 2 bases at J, with 17 bases in the middle. This CDR3 spans 15 amino acids. In germline, CDR1 is MDHEN, CDR2 SYDVKM. The material sequenced was peripheral blood. The chain uses TRBV28 and TRBJ1-2, with D uncertain. This receptor was obtained from a woman aged 50 to 60 with active or convalescent COVID-19. The CDR3 reads CASTDLPGFNYGYTF. In DNA, the CDR3 is TGTGCCAGCACAGATCTTCCGGGATTCAACTATGGCTACACCTTC.